This passage covers 26 T cell receptor beta chains from one sample sequenced in a study of Graves' ophthalmopathy and Graves' hyperthyroidism. RNA transcripts were the template, and TCR beta CDR3 regions were amplified from them. RT-PCR was first run with HTBI primers, then multiplex PCR in a second round. TCRdb fed the multiplex PCR reads into MiXCR, producing one record per CDR3 protein. This sample has hundreds of thousands of distinct CDR3 sequences; 35% to 50% occur once, and the top ten carry roughly 46%. What was sequenced was peripheral blood. Source of these receptors: an adult man with Graves' ophthalmopathy.

This rearrangement joins TRBV20-1 to TRBJ2-6; D unresolved. With 5 bases removed from V and 4 bases from J, the gap between germline ends came to 6 bases. The CDR3 spans 12 residues. Germline V gene data show CDR1 as DFQATT and CDR2 as SNEGSKA (reference sequence). This CDR3 is CSAGRGANVLTF. In DNA, the CDR3 is TGCAGTGCTGGCAGGGGGGCCAACGTCCTGACTTTC.

On this clonotype itself: Germline is not matched at one junction end, which may reflect a read error. V and J are TRBV10-3 and TRBJ2-5, with 7 bases aligning to TRBD1. The CDR3 totals 18 residues. CDR1 and CDR2 from the germline V gene are ENHRY and SYGVKD. The CDR3 loop reads CASSYGTTGVTGQETQYF. CDR3 DNA: TGTGCCAGCAGTTACGGAACCACAGGGGTAACGGGGCAAGAGACCCAGTACTTC.

A few counts support this clonotype. V is TRBV5-4 and J is TRBJ1-1; D gene unclear. The germline V gene encodes CDR1 SGHNT and CDR2 YYREEE (reference sequence). The V end lost 1 base, the J end lost 1 base, and 8 bases lay between the germline ends. The CDR3 loop spans 14 amino acids. The CDR3 DNA reads TGTGCCAGCAGCTTGTGGCAGAGGAACACTGAAGCTTTCTTT. This gives the protein CASSLWQRNTEAFF. Drawing the rest from reference TRBV5-4 and TRBJ1-1, the complete variable domain is ETGVTQSPTHLIKTRGQQVTLRCSSQSGHNTVSWYQQALGQGPQFIFQYYREEENGRGNFPPRFSGLQFPNYSSELNVNALELDDSALYLCASSLWQRNTEAFFGQGTRLTVV.

This clonotype was counted ten times or more. The rearrangement joins TRBV10-3 to TRBJ1-5, with D unclear. The germline V gene encodes CDR1 ENHRY and CDR2 SYGVKD. V was clipped by 6 bases and J by 4 bases, with 10 bases between them. The CDR3 sequence is 13 residues long. In nucleotides, the CDR3 is TGTGCCATCAGAAGTGGGTGGAATCAGCCCCAGCATTTT. Amino acid sequence: CAIRSGWNQPQHF.

This chain connects TRBV2 to TRBJ2-5; 10 bases line up with TRBD1. This CDR3 region has 14 residues. The J segment lost 4 bases and the V segment lost 6 bases, leaving 5 bases of the junction unmatched. Germline lookup yields CDR1 SNHLY and CDR2 FYNNEI. Here the CDR3 reads CASSRGTGAETQYF. The DNA of the CDR3 is TGTGCCAGCAGCCGCGGGACAGGGGCAGAGACCCAGTACTTC.

This clonotype was recorded at least ten times. This rearrangement joins TRBV7-2 to TRBJ2-5; the D call may be TRBD1 or TRBD2 (5 bases each). Germline lookup yields CDR1 SGHTA and CDR2 FQGNSA. The CDR3 spans 13 residues. Trimming removed 5 bases at V and 4 bases at J, with 11 bases between. This CDR3 is CASSQGRIETQYF. As DNA, the CDR3 is TGTGCCAGCAGCCAGGGACGGATAGAGACCCAGTACTTC.

This clonotype came up once. V usage is TRBV11-2 and J usage is TRBJ2-3; the match to TRBD2 covers 7 bases. The CDR3 is made up of 14 amino acids. Trimming removed 7 bases from V and 2 bases from J; junction bases left unmatched: 6. Looked up from germline, CDR1 is SGHAT and CDR2 is FQNNGV. CDR3 sequence: CASTGGFTTDTQYF. In DNA form, the CDR3 reads TGTGCCAGCACCGGGGGGTTTACCACAGATACGCAGTATTTT.

About this clonotype itself: The junction does not match germline at one end; this may be a read error. The V and J genes are TRBV15 and TRBJ1-2; D not resolved. CDR3 length: 17 residues. Germline V lookup: CDR1 LNHNV, CDR2 YYDKDF (reference sequence). The CDR3 nucleotides are TGTGCCACCAGCAGTCAATCGCCGGACTCAGCTAACTATGGTTACACCTTC. Translated, it gives CATSSQSPDSANYGYTF.

This clonotype was seen many times. The chain links TRBV15 to TRBJ1-1; D uncertain. V was trimmed by 0 bases and J by 4 bases, leaving 12 bases between them. Per the germline V gene, CDR1 is LNHNV and CDR2 is YYDKDF (reference sequence). The CDR3 runs 15 residues. CDR3 coding DNA: TGTGCCACCAGCAGAGATAAGCGTTGGGGCACTGAAGCTTTCTTT. It translates to CATSRDKRWGTEAFF.

The genes are TRBV20-1 and TRBJ1-2; TRBD1 matches at 11 bases. The CDR3 sequence is 15 residues long. V shed 2 bases and J 5 bases; nucleotides not matched to a gene: 7. Germline-derived CDR1 and CDR2 are DFQATT and SNEGSKA (reference sequence). The CDR3 loop is CSARSRDRGSYGYTF. CDR3 sequence (DNA): TGCAGTGCTAGAAGCCGGGACAGGGGGTCTTATGGCTACACCTTC.

The genes are TRBV7-2 and TRBJ2-5, with TRBD2 matching 11 bases. The CDR3 spans 17 residues. CDR1 and CDR2 (germline): SGHTA, FQGNSA. The V gene end was trimmed by 5 bases and the J gene end by 1 base; junction bases not matched to a gene: 9. The CDR3 DNA reads TGTGCCAGCAGCCCCGGTTTACTAGCGGGGGCCCAAGAGACCCAGTACTTC. This gives the protein CASSPGLLAGAQETQYF.

This clonotype appeared a few times. The gene calls are TRBV7-2 and TRBJ2-7; 7 nucleotides line up with TRBD2. CDR3 length: 15 residues. With 1 base clipped from V and 3 bases from J, the junction kept 6 bases outside the gene matches. CDR1 and CDR2 from the germline V gene are SGHTA and FQGNSA. The CDR3 DNA reads as TGTGCCAGCAGCTTAGGGCTGGGGGGGAACTACGAGCAGTACTTC. This translates into CASSLGLGGNYEQYF. Complete variable domain (other parts from reference TRBV7-2 and TRBJ2-7): GAGVSQSPSNKVTEKGKDVELRCDPISGHTALYWYRQSLGQGLEFLIYFQGNSAPDKSGLPSDRFSAERTGGSVSTLTIQRTQQEDSAVYLCASSLGLGGNYEQYFGPGTRLTVT.

The J gene is TRBJ1-2, the V gene TRBV20-1, with TRBD1 matching over 7 bases. CDR1 and CDR2 from the germline V gene are DFQATT and SNEGSKA (reference sequence). J lost 5 bases, V lost 5 bases, and 11 bases had no gene match. The CDR3 length is 14 residues. CDR3 nucleotides: TGCAGTGCTCCCCGGGACAGAGATTTTTATGGCTACACCTTC. This translates into CSAPRDRDFYGYTF.

This clonotype was observed many times. The J gene is TRBJ2-5, the V gene TRBV29-1; 8 bases map to TRBD1. Losses at the gene ends were 4 bases for V and 2 bases for J; bases not matched to a gene: 6. The germline gives CDR1 SQVTM, CDR2 ANQGSEA. The CDR3 length is 14 residues. CDR3 DNA sequence: TGCAGCGTTGGCAGGGGGCTAGGGCAAGAGACCCAGTACTTC. Encoded protein: CSVGRGLGQETQYF.

This clonotype was detected a few times. V gene TRBV15 combines with J gene TRBJ2-7, with D perhaps assigned TRBD1 or TRBD2 (5 bases each). The CDR3 totals 14 residues. V lost 3 bases to trimming and J lost 7 bases, with 16 bases between them. Germline lookup yields CDR1 LNHNV and CDR2 YYDKDF (reference sequence). CDR3 sequence (DNA): TGTGCCACCAGCAGCTACGGGACCTTGGGGGAGCAGTACTTC. It yields the protein CATSSYGTLGEQYF.

This clonotype was observed many times. DNA for the CDR3: TGCAGCACCCTAGACAGTGCCTACGAGCAGTACTTC. Translating it yields CSTLDSAYEQYF. The chain uses TRBV29-1 and TRBJ2-7; tentative D call: TRBD1 (5 bases). V was shortened by 8 bases and J by 2 bases, with 13 bases between the two germline ends. Germline lookup yields CDR1 SQVTM and CDR2 ANQGSEA. The CDR3 has 12 amino acids.

The rearrangement joins TRBV25-1 to TRBJ2-2; maybe TRBD1 (9 bases). Germline CDR1 and CDR2: MGHDK and SYGVNS. V was pared by 6 bases and J by 3 bases, with 23 bases between. CDR3 length equals 18 residues. CDR3 protein: CASSRSGGDRVYTGELFF. The CDR3 DNA reads as TGTGCCAGCAGCCGTTCGGGGGGGGACAGGGTTTACACCGGGGAGCTGTTTTTT.

This clonotype was seen a handful of times. The J gene is TRBJ2-7, the V gene TRBV5-1; D tentatively reads TRBD1 or TRBD2 (5 bases each). The CDR3 contains 14 residues. The V gene lost 3 bases and the J gene lost 4 bases, with 14 bases spanning the gap. Germline assignment: CDR1 SGHRS and CDR2 YFSETQ. The CDR3 sequence: CASSWGSQGYEQYF. The DNA for the CDR3 is TGCGCCAGCAGCTGGGGGTCGCAGGGATACGAGCAGTACTTC.

The genes are TRBV11-2 and TRBJ2-7; 8 positions agree with TRBD2. V gave up 5 bases and J gave up 2 bases; unmatched junction bases: 8. The length of the CDR3 is 15 residues. Germline loops: CDR1 SGHAT, CDR2 FQNNGV. Here the CDR3 DNA reads TGTGCCAGCAGCCTCGGACTAGCTCTCACCTACGAGCAGTACTTC. It translates to CASSLGLALTYEQYF.

This clonotype was recorded at least ten times. This chain joins TRBV20-1 and TRBJ1-5; D gene unclear. The germline V gene has CDR1 DFQATT and CDR2 SNEGSKA (reference sequence). V was pared by 2 bases and J by 3 bases, with 11 bases between. This CDR3 has 14 amino acids. The CDR3 loop is CSARRGGDNQPQHF. Written as DNA, the CDR3 is TGCAGTGCTAGACGCGGAGGTGACAATCAGCCCCAGCATTTT.

This clonotype appeared once. The rearrangement uses TRBV14 and TRBJ2-3; D is uncertain. CDR3 size: 12 residues. The germline V and J ends were trimmed by 9 bases and 2 bases, with 9 bases remaining between them. Germline lookup yields CDR1 SGHDN and CDR2 FVKESK. CDR3 sequence reads: CASKVVTDTQYF. DNA of the CDR3: TGTGCCAGTAAAGTGGTCACAGATACGCAGTATTTT.

This clonotype was recorded a few times. The chain joins TRBV2 to TRBJ1-5; a weak D match, TRBD1 (5 bases). The CDR3 loop spans 14 amino acids. Trimming stripped 7 bases from V and 3 bases from J, with 13 bases between. Germline V gives CDR1 SNHLY, CDR2 FYNNEI. CDR3: CASNFLQVNQPQHF. CDR3 nucleotides: TGTGCCAGCAACTTCCTACAGGTCAATCAGCCCCAGCATTTT.

Ten or more counts support this clonotype. The chain recombines TRBV10-3 with TRBJ1-1; no clear D gene. V lost 10 bases, J lost 2 bases, and 8 bases lay in between. Germline loops: CDR1 ENHRY, CDR2 SYGVKD. CDR3 size: 11 residues. The DNA for the CDR3 is TGTGCCACCACCGCAAACACTGAAGCTTTCTTT. Its protein is CATTANTEAFF.

This clonotype has a count of ten or more. V is TRBV10-1 and J is TRBJ2-7; D unresolved. V was cut by 0 bases and J by 5 bases, with 11 bases left in between. The CDR3 totals 14 residues. Per germline, CDR1 WNHNN and CDR2 SYGVQD (reference sequence). The CDR3 coding sequence is TGCGCCAGCAGTGAGTCGACGTCCGCCCACGAGCAGTACTTC. It codes for CASSESTSAHEQYF.

The J gene is TRBJ1-6, the V gene TRBV10-3, with no clear D. Trimming took 10 bases from V and 3 from J, leaving 16 bases between them. There are 15 residues in the CDR3. Germline values: CDR1 ENHRY, CDR2 SYGVKD. CDR3 residues: CASTEIGSYNSPLHF. Here the CDR3 DNA reads TGTGCCAGCACCGAAATTGGCAGCTATAATTCACCCCTCCACTTT.

Details on this clonotype: A much larger clone lies a single base off, so this may be a read error. Likely a read error: the CDR3 ends without its conserved phenylalanine or tryptophan. The chain carries TRBV2 and TRBJ2-7; 7 bases are shared with TRBD1. The germline V gene has CDR1 SNHLY and CDR2 FYNNEI. The CDR3 spans 15 residues. The V gene end was trimmed by 6 bases and the J gene end by 2 bases; junction bases not matched to a gene: 10. CDR3 in amino acids: CASRADRVGTYEQYS. As DNA, the CDR3 is TGTGCCAGCAGGGCTGACAGGGTTGGAACCTACGAGCAGTACTCC.